This T cell receptor beta chain was sequenced during a study of CD8 T cells in ankylosing spondylitis. Findings and limits, study-wide: Characteristic, it appeared, of ankylosing spondylitis blood was a TCR beta motif of about eight highly homologous variants. Reported data indicate significant enrichment of disease-linked clones within matched ankylosing spondylitis synovial fluid.

TCRdb re-called the 5' RACE reads through MiXCR, storing one row per CDR3 protein. Of fewer than 650,000 distinct CDR3 sequences in the sample, roughly an eighth were seen once. The germline V and J ends were trimmed by 0 bases and 0 bases, with 13 bases remaining between them. This CDR3 comprises 17 residues. Germline lookup yields CDR1 SGHRS and CDR2 YFSETQ. Details on this clonotype: Its matching antigen is unknown.

The sample taken for sequencing was blood, either unsorted or a sorted T cell fraction (not recorded which). The sequence was obtained from a male donor with ankylosing spondylitis. The gene calls are TRBV5-1 and TRBJ2-1; the D is unclear. DNA for the CDR3: TGCGCCAGCAGCTTGGCCCCATCTGGAAGCTCCTACAATGAGCAGTTCTTC. Translated, it gives CASSLAPSGSSYNEQFF.